This is a list of T cell receptor beta chains from one sample in a study of PD-L1 blockade in urothelial cancer. Libraries were prepared by immunoSEQ multiplex PCR; TCRdb keeps only in-frame clonotypes and omits some of them. The data contain 75,000 to 95,000 clones, over 90% of them singletons. The input for sequencing was PBMCs, taken around atezolizumab (anti-PD-L1) treatment. These receptor sequences come from a man aged 60 to 69 with urothelial cancer. The CDR3 runs from the conserved cysteine through the conserved F or W. A D gene is named only where the DNA matches it firmly. A row's size may be missing; if present it is once, few, many or a size class.

clone size,J gene,D gene,V gene,CDR3 DNA,CDR3 protein
-,TRBJ2-5,TRBD2,TRBV4-2,TGTGCCAGCAGCCGAAGGACTAGCGGGGAAGAGACCCAGTACTTC,CASSRRTSGEETQYF
-,TRBJ1-4,-,TRBV29-1,TGCAGCGTTCCTAACGGTGAAAAACTGTTTTTT,CSVPNGEKLFF
-,TRBJ2-4,TRBD1,TRBV9,TGTGCCAGCAGCCCCACCGACAGGGCCATTCAGTACTTC,CASSPTDRAIQYF
-,TRBJ2-2,TRBD2,TRBV5-1,TGCGCCAGCAGCTTGGGGGGCATAGCGGGGCCGACCGGGGAGCTGTTTTTT,CASSLGGIAGPTGELFF
-,TRBJ2-5,TRBD2,TRBV2,TGTGCCAGCAGTGAGCGTGGGACTAGCGGGGGCCGGGGGGAGACCCAGTACTTC,CASSERGTSGGRGETQYF
-,TRBJ1-5,-,TRBV4-3,TGCGCCAGCAGCCAAGATGAAAGGGGGAATCAGCCCCAGCATTTT,CASSQDERGNQPQHF
-,TRBJ2-7,TRBD1,TRBV7-9,TGTGCCAGCAGCTTAGGGACAGGCGAGCAGTACTTC,CASSLGTGEQYF
-,TRBJ1-2,-,TRBV7-9,TGTGCCAGCAGCTTACCGGGGTCGGATGGCTACACCTTC,CASSLPGSDGYTF
once,TRBJ2-7,-,TRBV4-3,TGCGCCAGCAGCCTTTCGATCGGTGGCTCCTACGAGCAGTACTTC,CASSLSIGGSYEQYF
-,TRBJ1-2,-,TRBV5-6,TGTGCCAGCAGCTTGACGGACTATGGCTACACCTTC,CASSLTDYGYTF
-,TRBJ2-1,-,TRBV5-1,TGCGCCAGCAGCTTCGGTACAGACCCCAATGAGCAGTTCTTC,CASSFGTDPNEQFF
-,TRBJ2-3,TRBD2,TRBV5-1,TGCGCCAGCAGCTTTGGCGGGAGAGGGGATACGCAGTATTTT,CASSFGGRGDTQYF
-,TRBJ1-2,-,TRBV5-6,TGTGCCAGCAGCTTAGGAACAGGGGGCTACACCTTC,CASSLGTGGYTF
-,TRBJ2-3,-,TRBV5-1,TGCGCCAGCAGCCAAACTACCGTAGATACGCAGTATTTT,CASSQTTVDTQYF
-,TRBJ1-5,-,TRBV19,TGTGCCAGTAGAGGAACAGGTCTTAGCAATCAGCCCCAGCATTTT,CASRGTGLSNQPQHF
-,TRBJ2-3,TRBD2,TRBV2,TGTGCCAGCAGTGTTATAGCGGGAAGCACAGATACGCAGTATTTT,CASSVIAGSTDTQYF
-,TRBJ2-5,-,TRBV7-2,TGTGCCAGCAGCCCTGACTACAAGGGGGCCCAGTACTTC,CASSPDYKGAQYF
-,TRBJ2-3,TRBD2,TRBV6-5,TGTGCCAGCAGATCGACTAGCGGTACGCAGTATTTT,CASRSTSGTQYF
-,TRBJ2-7,-,TRBV13,TGTGCCAGCAGCTCATCGACAGGTAGGAACGAGCAGTACTTC,CASSSSTGRNEQYF
-,TRBJ2-3,-,TRBV4-1,TGCGCCAGCAGCCTAATCACTTTGTCTAGCACAGATACGCAGTATTTT,CASSLITLSSTDTQYF
-,TRBJ2-5,-,TRBV6-1,TGTGCCAGCAGCATAAGAGAAGAGACCCAGTACTTC,CASSIREETQYF
-,TRBJ2-7,TRBD2,TRBV6-6,TGTGCCAGCACTTGGGGGACTAGCGGCCACGAGCAGTACTTC,CASTWGTSGHEQYF
-,TRBJ2-1,-,TRBV7-2,TGTGCCAGCAGCTTAGCTGCGGGACTCCAAAGTTACAATGAGCAGTTCTTC,CASSLAAGLQSYNEQFF
-,TRBJ2-7,TRBD2,TRBV28,TGTGCCAGCAGTTTAGTGGCTAGCGGGAGCTACGAGCAGTACTTC,CASSLVASGSYEQYF
-,TRBJ2-3,-,TRBV5-6,TGTGCCAGCAGCTGGGGGCCGGGACAACTCCTCACAGATACGCAGTATTTT,CASSWGPGQLLTDTQYF
-,TRBJ2-2,-,TRBV30,TGTGCCTGGAGTGGTTGGCTCTCCGGGGAGCTGTTTTTT,CAWSGWLSGELFF
-,TRBJ2-3,TRBD2,TRBV9,TGTGCCAGCAGCCGCGGGGGGGGCACAGATACGCAGTATTTT,CASSRGGGTDTQYF
-,TRBJ2-7,TRBD1,TRBV6-5,TGTGCCAGAGCCTCGCAGGGGGCACGGCCCTACGAGCAGTACTTC,CARASQGARPYEQYF
-,TRBJ2-7,TRBD2,TRBV14,TGTGCCAGCAGCCAAGAGGGACTAGCGGGGGGTGAGCAGTACTTC,CASSQEGLAGGEQYF
-,TRBJ2-1,TRBD2,TRBV5-5,TGTGCCAGCAGCTTGGTACTAGCGGGGGTGGATGAGCAGTTCTTC,CASSLVLAGVDEQFF
-,TRBJ2-3,-,TRBV11-2,TGTGCCAGCAGCGCGACGGGGGGCTTCACAGATACGCAGTATTTT,CASSATGGFTDTQYF
-,TRBJ2-5,TRBD1,TRBV5-1,TGCGCCAGCAGCTTACAGGGGGCGGGGGAGACCCAGTACTTC,CASSLQGAGETQYF
-,TRBJ1-1,TRBD1,TRBV9,TGTGCCAGCAGCCCACAGGGGATGAACACTGAAGCTTTCTTT,CASSPQGMNTEAFF
-,TRBJ2-7,TRBD2,TRBV5-1,TGCGCCAGCAGCTTGGGGGGCGGCGGGAGTACCTACGAGCAGTACTTC,CASSLGGGGSTYEQYF
-,TRBJ2-7,TRBD2,TRBV6-1,TGTGCCAGCAGTTCCCTAGCGGGAGGGACCTACGAGCAGTACTTC,CASSSLAGGTYEQYF
-,TRBJ2-2,-,TRBV7-2,TGTGCCAGCAGCTTATTCCACGTTGGAGAAGCGGGGGAGCTGTTTTTT,CASSLFHVGEAGELFF
-,TRBJ2-2,TRBD1,TRBV29-1,TGCAGCGTTGCGGGACAGGGGGCCGGGGAGCTGTTTTTT,CSVAGQGAGELFF
once,TRBJ1-1,-,TRBV19,TGTGCCAGTAGTTTAAGCGGGGACACTGAAGCTTTCTTT,CASSLSGDTEAFF
-,TRBJ2-1,-,TRBV10-3,TGTGCCATCAGTGAGCAACAGGGATATGAGCAGTTCTTC,CAISEQQGYEQFF
-,TRBJ1-4,TRBD1,TRBV30,TGTGCCTGGAGTCATGGACAGGGCACTAATGAAAAACTGTTTTTT,CAWSHGQGTNEKLFF
-,TRBJ2-1,TRBD1,TRBV5-6,TGTGCCAGCAGCTGGGGACAGGGGACGTACAATGAGCAGTTCTTC,CASSWGQGTYNEQFF
-,TRBJ2-3,TRBD2,TRBV4-3,TGCGCCAGCAGCCCCGGGGGAGCGGGGGATACGCAGTATTTT,CASSPGGAGDTQYF
few,TRBJ1-3,-,TRBV28,TGTGCCAGCAAAAGGAGCTCTGGAAACACCATATATTTT,CASKRSSGNTIYF
-,TRBJ2-5,-,TRBV7-6,TGTGCCAGCAGCTTAGGAGGGAACTCCTACCAAGAGACCCAGTACTTC,CASSLGGNSYQETQYF
-,TRBJ2-1,TRBD2,TRBV5-1,TGCGCCAGCTTGTCCCTGGCGGGAGTTTCCAATGAGCAGTTCTTC,CASLSLAGVSNEQFF
-,TRBJ2-2,-,TRBV18,TGTGCCAGCTCACCTAGGGGTCTCAACACCGGGGAGCTGTTTTTT,CASSPRGLNTGELFF
-,TRBJ2-7,-,TRBV21-1,TGTGCCAGCAGCGACAAATTAATGGCGATAGCGGGAGGGGAATCATATGGCTTC,CASSDKLMAIAGGESYGF
-,TRBJ2-2,TRBD1,TRBV2,TGTGCCAGCACCTTCGACAGGGCCGGGGAGCTGTTTTTT,CASTFDRAGELFF
-,TRBJ2-1,TRBD1,TRBV5-1,TGCGCCAGCAGCGTTGGACAGGGAGCCTACAATGAGCAGTTCTTC,CASSVGQGAYNEQFF
-,TRBJ2-3,-,TRBV13,TGTGCCAGCAGGCAGGCCAGGACACCTCTCCGCACAGATACGCAGTATTTT,CASRQARTPLRTDTQYF
-,TRBJ2-7,-,TRBV29-1,TGCAGCGTTGGAGGAACCTACGAGCAGTACTTC,CSVGGTYEQYF
once,TRBJ2-3,TRBD2,TRBV7-2,TGTGCCAGCAGCTTAGTCCCCTTAGCGGGGGATAGCACAGATACGCAGTATTTT,CASSLVPLAGDSTDTQYF
once,TRBJ1-2,TRBD1,TRBV9,TGTGCCAGCAGCGCTCATACAGGGGTGCTTGGCTATGGCTACACCTTC,CASSAHTGVLGYGYTF
-,TRBJ1-6,TRBD1,TRBV5-4,TGTGCCAGCAGCTTACCGGGACAGGGCACTTCACCCCTCCACTTT,CASSLPGQGTSPLHF
-,TRBJ1-4,-,TRBV27,TGTGCCAGCAGTTCACCCTCAGTGGCAGGGGATGAAAAACTGTTTTTT,CASSSPSVAGDEKLFF